The rows below give T cell receptor beta chains drawn from one sample of a study of blood T cells in healthy people across ages. TCRdb re-analysed the 5' RACE reads in MiXCR, keeping a single row per CDR3 protein. This table holds 700,000 to 850,000 distinct CDR3 sequences, 36% found once. The sequenced sample was blood. The receptors come from a man younger than 35 in good health. CDR3s include the opening cysteine and the closing phenylalanine or tryptophan. Each record gives: V gene, D gene, clone size, J gene, CDR3 protein, CDR3 DNA. D genes are given only for firm matches. The listing skips clone size in some rows; elsewhere it reads once, few, many or a size class.

V: TRBV29-1
D: NA
size: NA
J: TRBJ1-2
CDR3: CSVEERGARGYTF
DNA: TGCAGCGTTGAAGAACGGGGAGCCCGGGGCTACACCTTC

V: TRBV4-3
D: NA
size: NA
J: TRBJ1-5
CDR3: CASSQVQGVQPQHF
DNA: TGCGCCAGCAGCCAAGTCCAGGGAGTACAACCCCAGCATTTT

V: TRBV20-1
D: TRBD1
size: few
J: TRBJ1-4
CDR3: CSALEQGAPGEKLFF
DNA: TGCAGTGCTCTTGAACAGGGGGCGCCTGGTGAAAAACTGTTTTTT

V: TRBV12-3/TRBV12-4
D: NA
size: NA
J: TRBJ1-6
CDR3: CASTKTGRNSPLHF
DNA: TGTGCCAGCACCAAGACGGGGCGAAATTCACCCCTCCACTTT

V: TRBV12-3/TRBV12-4
D: NA
size: few
J: TRBJ2-5
CDR3: CASSPLYTQETQYF
DNA: TGTGCCAGCAGCCCATTGTACACCCAAGAGACCCAGTACTTC

V: TRBV7-2
D: NA
size: few
J: TRBJ2-6
CDR3: CASSLVDSGANVLTF
DNA: TGTGCCAGCAGCTTGGTCGACTCTGGGGCCAACGTCCTGACTTTC

V: TRBV29-1
D: NA
size: NA
J: TRBJ2-1
CDR3: CSVERTGHGSEQFF
DNA: TGCAGCGTTGAGAGGACGGGACACGGCAGTGAGCAGTTCTTC

V: TRBV7-2
D: NA
size: NA
J: TRBJ2-5
CDR3: CASSLGPKGQETQYF
DNA: TGTGCCAGCAGCTTAGGACCAAAAGGGCAAGAGACCCAGTACTTC

V: TRBV4-2
D: NA
size: NA
J: TRBJ2-7
CDR3: CAGSHTGTAPYEQYF
DNA: TGTGCCGGCAGCCACACCGGGACGGCCCCCTACGAGCAGTACTTC

V: TRBV7-2
D: NA
size: NA
J: TRBJ1-6
CDR3: CASSPSGSGSPLHF
DNA: TGTGCCAGCAGCCCATCGGGGTCGGGATCACCCCTCCACTTT

V: TRBV7-9
D: NA
size: NA
J: TRBJ2-3
CDR3: CASSYHSPGADTQYF
DNA: TGTGCCAGCAGCTACCATTCTCCGGGGGCAGATACGCAGTATTTT

V: TRBV7-2
D: NA
size: NA
J: TRBJ2-7
CDR3: CASSYGRHEQYF
DNA: TGTGCCAGCAGCTACGGGCGGCATGAGCAGTACTTC

V: TRBV6-1
D: NA
size: NA
J: TRBJ1-2
CDR3: CASNTAGDYGYTF
DNA: TGTGCCAGCAACACCGCGGGCGACTATGGCTACACCTTC

V: TRBV28
D: NA
size: many
J: TRBJ1-2
CDR3: CASTLGDYGYTF
DNA: TGTGCCAGCACCCTGGGGGACTATGGCTACACCTTC

V: TRBV12-3/TRBV12-4
D: NA
size: NA
J: TRBJ2-6
CDR3: CASSFGRYSGANVLTF
DNA: TGTGCCAGCAGTTTCGGACGGTACTCTGGGGCCAACGTCCTGACTTTC

V: TRBV27
D: TRBD2
size: NA
J: TRBJ2-1
CDR3: CASSRMGGPVQDEQFF
DNA: TGTGCCAGCAGCAGAATGGGAGGGCCGGTCCAGGATGAGCAGTTCTTC

V: TRBV10-3
D: TRBD1
size: NA
J: TRBJ2-1
CDR3: CAISDPGTVRDNEQFF
DNA: TGTGCCATCAGCGACCCCGGGACAGTGAGGGACAATGAGCAGTTCTTC

V: TRBV20-1
D: TRBD2
size: NA
J: TRBJ2-1
CDR3: CSASLGLVSSNEQFF
DNA: TGCAGTGCTAGCTTGGGACTAGTCTCGTCAAATGAGCAGTTCTTC

V: TRBV30
D: NA
size: NA
J: TRBJ2-5
CDR3: CAWSWVKETQYF
DNA: TGTGCCTGGAGTTGGGTGAAAGAGACCCAGTACTTC

V: TRBV20-1
D: NA
size: few
J: TRBJ1-4
CDR3: CSAPPPGQSNEKLFF
DNA: TGCAGTGCGCCTCCCCCCGGACAAAGTAATGAAAAACTGTTTTTT

V: TRBV4-1
D: NA
size: many
J: TRBJ1-2
CDR3: CASSQEQRNGYTF
DNA: TGCGCCAGCAGCCAAGAGCAGAGGAATGGCTACACCTTC

V: TRBV19
D: NA
size: few
J: TRBJ2-4
CDR3: CASAMEGTAKNIQYF
DNA: TGTGCCAGTGCGATGGAGGGCACGGCCAAAAACATTCAGTACTTC

V: TRBV5-1
D: NA
size: NA
J: TRBJ2-7
CDR3: CASSSTTGEGEQYF
DNA: TGCGCCAGCAGCTCCACGACAGGGGAGGGGGAGCAGTACTTC

V: TRBV5-5
D: NA
size: few
J: TRBJ2-2
CDR3: CASSLDGSGLTGELFF
DNA: TGTGCCAGCAGCTTGGATGGAAGTGGTCTCACCGGGGAGCTGTTTTTT

V: TRBV4-3
D: TRBD1
size: NA
J: TRBJ2-3
CDR3: CASSQDRDRGTDTRYF
DNA: TGCGCCAGCAGCCAAGATAGGGACAGGGGCACAGATACGCGGTATTTT

V: TRBV28
D: NA
size: NA
J: TRBJ1-4
CDR3: CASSSRTEATNEKLFF
DNA: TGTGCCAGCAGTTCAAGGACCGAAGCAACTAATGAAAAACTGTTTTTT

V: TRBV6-6
D: NA
size: NA
J: TRBJ1-1
CDR3: CASSYSERSYTEAFF
DNA: TGTGCCAGCAGTTACTCGGAGCGCTCGTACACTGAAGCTTTCTTT

V: TRBV6-2/TRBV6-3
D: TRBD1
size: NA
J: TRBJ1-1
CDR3: CASIQQGFSEAFF
DNA: TGTGCCAGCATTCAACAGGGGTTTAGTGAAGCTTTCTTT

V: TRBV12-3/TRBV12-4
D: NA
size: NA
J: TRBJ2-3
CDR3: CASSLESSVRTDTQYF
DNA: TGTGCCAGCAGTTTAGAGTCTAGCGTGAGAACAGATACGCAGTATTTT

V: TRBV7-2
D: NA
size: few
J: TRBJ2-5
CDR3: CASSLALPGQETQYF
DNA: TGTGCCAGCAGCTTAGCGCTACCGGGCCAAGAGACCCAGTACTTC

V: TRBV12-3/TRBV12-4
D: TRBD1
size: NA
J: TRBJ2-5
CDR3: CASRQDRASYNEQYF
DNA: TGTGCCAGCAGACAGGACAGGGCATCCTACAATGAGCAGTACTTC

V: TRBV4-2
D: TRBD1
size: NA
J: TRBJ1-2
CDR3: CASSQVGTGVYGYTF
DNA: TGTGCCAGCAGCCAAGTAGGGACAGGGGTTTATGGCTACACCTTC

V: TRBV20-1
D: NA
size: many
J: TRBJ2-1
CDR3: CSARGQGSSYNEQFF
DNA: TGCAGTGCTAGGGGGCAGGGGAGCTCCTACAATGAGCAGTTCTTC

V: TRBV7-2
D: TRBD1
size: many
J: TRBJ2-7
CDR3: CASSTSIDRGRYEQYF
DNA: TGTGCCAGCAGCACCTCGATCGACAGGGGGCGGTACGAGCAGTACTTC

V: TRBV7-2
D: TRBD1
size: once
J: TRBJ2-7
CDR3: CASSFSGTAMTYEQYF
DNA: TGTGCCAGCAGCTTCTCGGGGACAGCCATGACCTACGAGCAGTACTTC

V: TRBV20-1
D: NA
size: NA
J: TRBJ1-6
CDR3: CSPVDRYNSPLHF
DNA: TGCAGCCCGGTCGACCGATATAATTCACCCCTCCACTTT

V: TRBV27
D: TRBD2
size: once
J: TRBJ2-1
CDR3: CVTGKRGAYNEQFF
DNA: TGTGTTACTGGAAAGCGGGGGGCCTACAATGAGCAGTTCTTC

V: TRBV12-3/TRBV12-4
D: NA
size: NA
J: TRBJ2-1
CDR3: CASSLQGTNEQFF
DNA: TGTGCCAGCAGTTTACAGGGGACGAATGAGCAGTTCTTC

V: TRBV15
D: NA
size: once
J: TRBJ2-1
CDR3: CATSRDLARETRFF
DNA: TGTGCCACCAGCAGAGATCTAGCTAGGGAGACCCGGTTCTTC

V: TRBV6-5
D: TRBD1
size: NA
J: TRBJ1-4
CDR3: CASSYSPGQVREKLFF
DNA: TGTGCCAGCAGTTACTCCCCGGGACAGGTTCGAGAAAAACTGTTTTTT

V: TRBV20-1
D: NA
size: few
J: TRBJ2-7
CDR3: CSALPTGIGYEQYF
DNA: TGCAGTGCCTTACCAACAGGGATAGGCTACGAGCAGTACTTC

V: TRBV29-1
D: NA
size: many
J: TRBJ2-3
CDR3: CSLRRGLTDTQYF
DNA: TGCAGCCTGCGCAGGGGCCTCACAGATACGCAGTATTTT

V: TRBV12-3/TRBV12-4
D: TRBD2
size: NA
J: TRBJ2-2
CDR3: CASSLASTSGGPTGELFF
DNA: TGTGCCAGCAGTTTAGCCTCGACTAGCGGGGGGCCCACCGGGGAGCTGTTTTTT

V: TRBV28
D: NA
size: few
J: TRBJ2-1
CDR3: CASLQSSYNEQFF
DNA: TGTGCCAGCTTACAAAGCTCCTACAATGAGCAGTTCTTC

V: TRBV7-2
D: NA
size: few
J: TRBJ1-1
CDR3: CASSPRINTEAFF
DNA: TGTGCCAGCAGCCCCCGGATCAACACTGAAGCTTTCTTT

V: TRBV20-1
D: TRBD2
size: NA
J: TRBJ2-1
CDR3: CSARHILAANEQFF
DNA: TGCAGTGCTAGACACATACTAGCGGCCAATGAGCAGTTCTTC

V: TRBV4-3
D: TRBD2
size: NA
J: TRBJ2-5
CDR3: CASSQDPFRAGGDEQYF
DNA: TGCGCCAGCAGCCAAGACCCATTCCGAGCGGGGGGCGATGAGCAGTACTTC

V: TRBV20-1
D: TRBD2
size: many
J: TRBJ2-3
CDR3: CSARELSGGTDTQYF
DNA: TGCAGTGCTAGAGAGCTTAGCGGGGGGACAGATACGCAGTATTTT

V: TRBV5-1
D: TRBD2
size: few
J: TRBJ2-3
CDR3: CASSLVPSGGTAQYF
DNA: TGCGCCAGCAGCTTGGTGCCTAGCGGGGGAACGGCGCAGTATTTT

V: TRBV2
D: NA
size: NA
J: TRBJ2-2
CDR3: CASSETVANTGELFF
DNA: TGTGCCAGCAGTGAAACTGTCGCGAACACCGGGGAGCTGTTTTTT